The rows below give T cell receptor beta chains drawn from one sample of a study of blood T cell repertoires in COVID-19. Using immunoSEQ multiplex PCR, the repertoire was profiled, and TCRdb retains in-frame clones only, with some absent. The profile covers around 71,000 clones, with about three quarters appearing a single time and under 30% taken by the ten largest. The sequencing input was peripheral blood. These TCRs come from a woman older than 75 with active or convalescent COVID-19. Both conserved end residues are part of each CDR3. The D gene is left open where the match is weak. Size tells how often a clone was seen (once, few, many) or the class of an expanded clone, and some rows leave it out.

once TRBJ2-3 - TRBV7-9 CASRGRVRDTQYF TGTGCCAGCCGCGGCAGGGTTAGAGATACGCAGTATTTT
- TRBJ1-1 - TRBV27 CASRPSGANTEAFF TGTGCCAGCAGACCCTCAGGGGCGAACACTGAAGCTTTCTTT
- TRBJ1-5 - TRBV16 CASSQSSQGLNQPQHF TGTGCCAGCAGCCAATCTAGTCAGGGACTCAATCAGCCCCAGCATTTT
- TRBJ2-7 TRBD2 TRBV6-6 CASRERTSGGPEQYF TGTGCCAGCAGAGAGAGGACTAGCGGGGGACCCGAGCAGTACTTC
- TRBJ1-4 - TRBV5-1 CASSSLGAGEKLFF TGCGCCAGCAGCTCTTTAGGGGCTGGTGAAAAACTGTTTTTT
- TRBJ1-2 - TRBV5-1 CASSLAQGFGYTF TGCGCCAGCAGCTTGGCTCAGGGCTTTGGCTACACCTTC
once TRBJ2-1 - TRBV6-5 CASALISYNEQFF TGTGCCAGCGCGTTAATCTCCTACAATGAGCAGTTCTTC
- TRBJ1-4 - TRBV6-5 CASSYSGSRNEKLFF TGTGCCAGCAGTTACTCGGGCAGTCGTAATGAAAAACTGTTTTTT
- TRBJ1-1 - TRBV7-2 CASSLPGSSGTEAFF TGTGCCAGCAGCTTACCAGGGTCGTCGGGCACTGAAGCTTTCTTT
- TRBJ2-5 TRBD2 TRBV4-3 CASSQAGGIQETQYF TGCGCCAGCAGTCAAGCGGGGGGGATCCAAGAGACCCAGTACTTC
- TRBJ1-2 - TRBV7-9 CASSLSDSPNYGYTF TGTGCCAGCAGCTTATCTGACAGCCCGAACTATGGCTACACCTTC
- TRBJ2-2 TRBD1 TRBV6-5 CASNRDRDTGELFF TGTGCCAGCAATCGGGACAGGGACACCGGGGAGCTGTTTTTT
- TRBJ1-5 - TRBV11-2 CASSLDSRWNQPQHF TGTGCCAGCAGCTTAGACAGCAGGTGGAATCAGCCCCAGCATTTT
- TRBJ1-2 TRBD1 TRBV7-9 CASSSGTGDLVGGYTF TGTGCCAGCAGCTCCGGGACAGGGGATCTGGTTGGTGGCTACACCTTC
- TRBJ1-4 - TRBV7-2 CASSLGTAATNEKLFF TGTGCCAGCAGCTTAGGGACAGCAGCAACTAATGAAAAACTGTTTTTT
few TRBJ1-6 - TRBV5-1 CASRQTLQAYNSPLHF TGCGCCAGCCGGCAGACCCTTCAGGCTTATAATTCACCCCTCCACTTT
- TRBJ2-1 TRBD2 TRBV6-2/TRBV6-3 CASSPQRGGINEQFF TGTGCCAGCAGTCCCCAGCGGGGGGGCATCAATGAGCAGTTCTTC
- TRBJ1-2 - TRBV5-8 CASSFAGGYTF TGTGCCAGCAGCTTTGCAGGAGGCTACACCTTC
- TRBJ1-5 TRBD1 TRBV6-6 CASSLPGQGGSRSNQPQHF TGTGCCAGCAGTCTACCGGGACAGGGTGGGTCTAGGAGCAATCAGCCCCAGCATTTT
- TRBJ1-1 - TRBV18 CASSPLQGYDTEAFF TGTGCCAGCTCACCCTTACAGGGATACGACACTGAAGCTTTCTTT
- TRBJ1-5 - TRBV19 CASSILGSNQPQHF TGTGCCAGTAGTATACTCGGTAGCAATCAGCCCCAGCATTTT
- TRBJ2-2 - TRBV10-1 CASSGRPGELFF TGCGCCAGCAGTGGGAGGCCCGGGGAGCTGTTTTTT
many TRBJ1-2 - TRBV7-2 CASSLDTGYGYTF TGTGCCAGCAGCTTAGATACGGGCTATGGCTACACCTTC
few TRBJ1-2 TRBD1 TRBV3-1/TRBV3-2 CASSQEVAGGASYTF TGTGCCAGCAGCCAAGAGGTCGCAGGGGGCGCAAGCTACACCTTC
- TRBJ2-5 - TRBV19 CASSVSVIQETQYF TGTGCCAGTAGCGTGTCGGTGATCCAAGAGACCCAGTACTTC
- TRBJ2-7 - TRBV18 CASSPTGTAAYEQYF TGTGCCAGCTCTCCTACCGGGACTGCCGCCTACGAGCAGTACTTC
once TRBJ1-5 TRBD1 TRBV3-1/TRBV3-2 CASSQVCARDRGPYQPQHF TGTGCCAGCAGCCAAGTTTGCGCCCGGGACAGGGGCCCCTATCAGCCCCAGCATTTT
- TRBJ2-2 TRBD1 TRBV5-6 CASSATGAGELFF TGTGCCAGCAGCGCTACAGGGGCCGGGGAGCTGTTTTTT
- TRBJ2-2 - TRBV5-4 CASSLERAGELFF TGTGCCAGCAGCTTGGAGAGGGCCGGGGAGCTGTTTTTT
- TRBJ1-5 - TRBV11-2 CASSIGMGNQPQHF TGTGCCAGCAGCATCGGGATGGGCAATCAGCCCCAGCATTTT
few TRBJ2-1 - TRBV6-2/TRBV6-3 CASSSFQEGKDEQFF TGTGCCAGCAGTTCATTTCAAGAGGGTAAAGATGAGCAGTTCTTC
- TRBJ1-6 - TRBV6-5 CAGGPSSYNSPLHF TGTGCCGGCGGGCCTAGCTCCTATAATTCACCCCTCCACTTT
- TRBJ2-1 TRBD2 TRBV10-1 CASSDPGLAGDNEQFF TGCGCCAGCAGTGACCCGGGACTAGCGGGGGACAATGAGCAGTTCTTC
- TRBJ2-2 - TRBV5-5 CARSLMGGAATGELFF TGTGCCCGCAGCCTCATGGGGGGGGCGGCCACCGGGGAGCTGTTTTTT
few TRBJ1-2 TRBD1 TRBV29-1 CSVHGTGGSYTF TGCAGCGTTCACGGGACAGGGGGCAGCTACACCTTC
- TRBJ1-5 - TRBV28 CASSYSLGRAQGQPQHF TGTGCCAGCAGCTACTCACTTGGACGGGCCCAGGGGCAGCCCCAGCATTTT
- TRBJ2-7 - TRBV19 CASSGGGGPYEQYF TGTGCCAGTAGTGGCGGAGGGGGCCCCTACGAGCAGTACTTC
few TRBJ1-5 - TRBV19 CASKGRAGQPQHF TGTGCCAGTAAGGGCAGGGCTGGTCAGCCCCAGCATTTT
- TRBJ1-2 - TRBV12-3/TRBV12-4 CASIMGGGGYTF TGTGCCAGCATCATGGGGGGTGGGGGCTACACCTTC
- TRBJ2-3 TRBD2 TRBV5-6 CASSLFAGGLSGTDTQYF TGTGCCAGCAGCTTGTTCGCGGGGGGACTCTCGGGGACAGATACGCAGTATTTT